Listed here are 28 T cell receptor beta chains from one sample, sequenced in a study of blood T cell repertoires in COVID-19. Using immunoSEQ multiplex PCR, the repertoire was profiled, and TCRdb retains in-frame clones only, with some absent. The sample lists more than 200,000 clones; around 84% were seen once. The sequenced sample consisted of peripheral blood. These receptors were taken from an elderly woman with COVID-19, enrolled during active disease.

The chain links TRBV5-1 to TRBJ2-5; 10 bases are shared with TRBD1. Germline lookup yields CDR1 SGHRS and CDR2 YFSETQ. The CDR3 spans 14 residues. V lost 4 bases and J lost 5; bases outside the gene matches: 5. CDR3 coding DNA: TGCGCCAGCAGCCAGGGGACAGGGGTGGAGACCCAGTACTTC. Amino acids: CASSQGTGVETQYF.

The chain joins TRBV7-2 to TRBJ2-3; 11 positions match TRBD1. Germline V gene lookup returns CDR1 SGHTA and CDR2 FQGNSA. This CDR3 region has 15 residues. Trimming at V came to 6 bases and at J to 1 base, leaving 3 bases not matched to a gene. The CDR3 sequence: CASSRTGGRTDTQYF. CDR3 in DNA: TGTGCCAGCAGTCGGACAGGGGGCCGCACAGATACGCAGTATTTT.

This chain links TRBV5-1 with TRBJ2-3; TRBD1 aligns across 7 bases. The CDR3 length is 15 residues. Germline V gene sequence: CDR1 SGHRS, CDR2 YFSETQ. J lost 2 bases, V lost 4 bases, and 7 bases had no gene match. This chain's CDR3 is CASSAGQVTTDTQYF. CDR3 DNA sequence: TGCGCCAGCAGCGCCGGACAGGTTACCACAGATACGCAGTATTTT.

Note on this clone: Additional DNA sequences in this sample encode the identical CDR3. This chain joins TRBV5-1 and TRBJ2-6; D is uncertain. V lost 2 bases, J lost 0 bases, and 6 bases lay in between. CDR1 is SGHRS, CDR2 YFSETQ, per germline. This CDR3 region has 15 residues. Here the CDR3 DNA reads TGCGCCAGCAGCTTAGTAGCCTCTGGGGCCAACGTCCTGACTTTC. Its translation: CASSLVASGANVLTF. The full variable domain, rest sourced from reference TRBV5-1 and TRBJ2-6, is KAGVTQTPRYLIKTRGQQVTLSCSPISGHRSVSWYQQTPGQGLQFLFEYFSETQRNKGNFPGRFSGRQFSNSRSEMNVSTLELGDSALYLCASSLVASGANVLTFGAGSRLTVL.

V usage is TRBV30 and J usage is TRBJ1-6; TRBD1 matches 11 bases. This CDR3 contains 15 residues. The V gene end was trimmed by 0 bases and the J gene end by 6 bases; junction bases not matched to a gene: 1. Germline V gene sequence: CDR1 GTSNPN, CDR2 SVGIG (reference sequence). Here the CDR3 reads CAWSVGTGGNSPLHF. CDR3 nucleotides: TGTGCCTGGAGTGTAGGGACAGGGGGTAATTCACCCCTCCACTTT.

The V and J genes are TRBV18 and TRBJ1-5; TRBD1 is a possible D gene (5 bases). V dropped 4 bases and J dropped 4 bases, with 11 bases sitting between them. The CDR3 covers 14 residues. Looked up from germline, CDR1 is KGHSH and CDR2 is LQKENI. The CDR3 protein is CASSLLQGNQPQHF. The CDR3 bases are TGTGCCAGCTCACTCTTGCAGGGAAATCAGCCCCAGCATTTT.

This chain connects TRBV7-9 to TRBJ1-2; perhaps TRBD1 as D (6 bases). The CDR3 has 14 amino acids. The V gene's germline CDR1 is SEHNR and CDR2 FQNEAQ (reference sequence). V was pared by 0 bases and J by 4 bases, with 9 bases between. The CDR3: CASSLAGGPYGYTF. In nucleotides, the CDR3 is TGTGCCAGCAGCTTAGCCGGGGGGCCCTATGGCTACACCTTC.

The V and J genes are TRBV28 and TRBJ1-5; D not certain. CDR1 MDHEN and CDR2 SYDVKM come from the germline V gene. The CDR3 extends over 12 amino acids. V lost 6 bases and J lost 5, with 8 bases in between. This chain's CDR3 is CASRNLDQPQHF. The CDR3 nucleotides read TGTGCCAGCAGGAACCTAGATCAGCCCCAGCATTTT.

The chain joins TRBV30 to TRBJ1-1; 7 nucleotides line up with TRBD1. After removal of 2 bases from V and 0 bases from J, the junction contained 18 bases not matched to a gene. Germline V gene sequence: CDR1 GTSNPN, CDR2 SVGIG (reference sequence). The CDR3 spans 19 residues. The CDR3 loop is CAWSSTPFRDRAMNTEAFF. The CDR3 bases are TGTGCCTGGAGTAGTACCCCTTTTCGTGACAGGGCAATGAACACTGAAGCTTTCTTT.

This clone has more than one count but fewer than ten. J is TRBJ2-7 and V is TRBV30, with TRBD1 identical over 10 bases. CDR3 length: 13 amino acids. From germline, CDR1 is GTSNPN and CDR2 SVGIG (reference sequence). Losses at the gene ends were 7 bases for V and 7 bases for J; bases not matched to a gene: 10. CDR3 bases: TGTGCCTTGACACGACAGGGGGCGGGTGAGCAGTACTTC. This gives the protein CALTRQGAGEQYF.

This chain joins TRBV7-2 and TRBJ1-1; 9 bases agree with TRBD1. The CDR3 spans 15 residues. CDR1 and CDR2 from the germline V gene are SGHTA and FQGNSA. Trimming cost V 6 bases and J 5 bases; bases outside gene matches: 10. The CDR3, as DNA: TGTGCCAGCAGTTTAACCCGGGACAGGGCTACTGAAGCTTTCTTT. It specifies CASSLTRDRATEAFF.

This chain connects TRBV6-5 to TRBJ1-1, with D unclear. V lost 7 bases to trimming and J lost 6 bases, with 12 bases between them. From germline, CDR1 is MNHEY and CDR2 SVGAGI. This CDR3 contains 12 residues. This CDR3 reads CASTLGRAEAFF. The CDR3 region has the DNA TGTGCCAGCACCCTAGGGCGGGCTGAAGCTTTCTTT.

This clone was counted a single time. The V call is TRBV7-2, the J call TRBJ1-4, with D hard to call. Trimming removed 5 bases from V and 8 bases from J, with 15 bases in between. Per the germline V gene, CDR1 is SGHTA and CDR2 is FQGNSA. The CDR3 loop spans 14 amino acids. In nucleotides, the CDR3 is TGTGCCAGCAGCAAAACGGGGTCTCAGGAAAAACTGTTTTTT. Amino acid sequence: CASSKTGSQEKLFF.

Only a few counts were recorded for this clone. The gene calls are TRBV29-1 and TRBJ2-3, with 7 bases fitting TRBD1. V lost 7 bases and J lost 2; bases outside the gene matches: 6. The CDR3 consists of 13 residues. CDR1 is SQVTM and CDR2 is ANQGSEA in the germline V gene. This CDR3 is CSARQGTTDTQYF. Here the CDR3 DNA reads TGCAGCGCGCGACAGGGCACCACAGATACGCAGTATTTT.

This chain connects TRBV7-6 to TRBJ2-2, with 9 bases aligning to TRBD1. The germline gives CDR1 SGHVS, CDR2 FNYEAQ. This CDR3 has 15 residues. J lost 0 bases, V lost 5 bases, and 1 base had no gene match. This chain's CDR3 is CASSRQGANTGELFF. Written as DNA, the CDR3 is TGTGCCAGCAGCCGACAGGGGGCGAACACCGGGGAGCTGTTTTTT.

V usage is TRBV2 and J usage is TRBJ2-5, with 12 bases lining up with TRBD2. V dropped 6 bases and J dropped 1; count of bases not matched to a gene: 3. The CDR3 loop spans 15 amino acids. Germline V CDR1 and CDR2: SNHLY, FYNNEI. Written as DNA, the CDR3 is TGTGCCAGCAGCTCTAGCGGGGGGGCCCAAGAGACCCAGTACTTC. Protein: CASSSSGGAQETQYF. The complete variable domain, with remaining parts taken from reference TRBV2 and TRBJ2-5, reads EPEVTQTPSHQVTQMGQEVILRCVPISNHLYFYWYRQILGQKVEFLVSFYNNEISEKSEIFDDQFSVERPDGSNFTLKIRSTKLEDSAMYFCASSSSGGAQETQYFGPGTRLLVL.

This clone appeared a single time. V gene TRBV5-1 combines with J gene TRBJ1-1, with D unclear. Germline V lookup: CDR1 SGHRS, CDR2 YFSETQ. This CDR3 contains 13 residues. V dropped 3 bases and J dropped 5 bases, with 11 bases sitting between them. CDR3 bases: TGCGCCAGCAGCTCCGTTTCCGGGACTGAAGCTTTCTTT. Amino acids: CASSSVSGTEAFF. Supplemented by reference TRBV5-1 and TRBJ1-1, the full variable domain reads KAGVTQTPRYLIKTRGQQVTLSCSPISGHRSVSWYQQTPGQGLQFLFEYFSETQRNKGNFPGRFSGRQFSNSRSEMNVSTLELGDSALYLCASSSVSGTEAFFGQGTRLTVV.

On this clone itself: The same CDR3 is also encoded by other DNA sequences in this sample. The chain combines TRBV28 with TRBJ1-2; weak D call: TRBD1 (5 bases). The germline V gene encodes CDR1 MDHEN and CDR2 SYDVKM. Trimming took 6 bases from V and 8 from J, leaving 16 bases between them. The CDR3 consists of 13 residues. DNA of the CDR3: TGTGCCAGCAGCCTAGGGCAGGGAGGGGGCTACACCTTC. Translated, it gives CASSLGQGGGYTF.

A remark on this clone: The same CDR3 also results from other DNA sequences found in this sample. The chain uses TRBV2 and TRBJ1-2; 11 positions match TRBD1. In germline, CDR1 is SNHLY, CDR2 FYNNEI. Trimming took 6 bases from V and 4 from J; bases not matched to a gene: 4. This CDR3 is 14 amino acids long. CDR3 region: CASRAGTGGYGYTF. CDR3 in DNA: TGTGCCAGCAGGGCCGGGACAGGGGGCTATGGCTACACCTTC.

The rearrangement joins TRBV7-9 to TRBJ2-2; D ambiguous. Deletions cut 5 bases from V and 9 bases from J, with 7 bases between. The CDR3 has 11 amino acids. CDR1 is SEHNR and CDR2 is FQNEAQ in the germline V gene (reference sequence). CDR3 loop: CASSLVRELFF. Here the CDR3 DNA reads TGTGCCAGCAGCCTAGTAAGGGAGCTGTTTTTT.

Written as DNA, the CDR3 is TGTGCCAGCAGTGGGGGGGCAGGGGGAAGAAACACCATATATTTT. This codes for CASSGGAGGRNTIYF. The rearrangement joins TRBV25-1 to TRBJ1-3, with 7 bases lining up with TRBD1. There are 15 residues in the CDR3. Unmatched junction bases numbered 8, after V lost 4 bases and J lost 5 bases. Germline V gene sequence: CDR1 MGHDK, CDR2 SYGVNS.

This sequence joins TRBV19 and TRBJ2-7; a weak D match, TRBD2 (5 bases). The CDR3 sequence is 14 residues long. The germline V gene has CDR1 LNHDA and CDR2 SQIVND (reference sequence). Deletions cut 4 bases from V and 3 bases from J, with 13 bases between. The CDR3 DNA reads TGTGCCAGTAGTAATACCGGGAACAGCTACGAGCAGTACTTC. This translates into CASSNTGNSYEQYF.

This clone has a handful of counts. The CDR3 sequence is CASSEFSNQPQHF. In DNA, the CDR3 is TGCGCCAGCAGTGAGTTCTCCAATCAGCCCCAGCATTTT. The genes are TRBV10-1 and TRBJ1-5; the D is unclear. The CDR3 contains 13 residues. Germline values: CDR1 WNHNN, CDR2 SYGVQD (reference sequence). V gave up 1 base and J gave up 3 bases, with 4 bases separating them.

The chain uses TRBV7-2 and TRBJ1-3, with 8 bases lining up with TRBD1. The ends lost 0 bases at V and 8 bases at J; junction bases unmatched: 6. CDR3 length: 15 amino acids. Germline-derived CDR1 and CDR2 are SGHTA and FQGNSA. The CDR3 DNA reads TGTGCCAGCAGCTTAGCAGGGCAGGGGGCTGACACCATATATTTT. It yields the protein CASSLAGQGADTIYF.

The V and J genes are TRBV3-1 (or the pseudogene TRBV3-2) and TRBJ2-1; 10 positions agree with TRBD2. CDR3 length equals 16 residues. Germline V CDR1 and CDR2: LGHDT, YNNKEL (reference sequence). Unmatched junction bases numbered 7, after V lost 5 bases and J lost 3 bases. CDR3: CASSIIAGGGYNEQFF. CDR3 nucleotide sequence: TGTGCCAGCAGCATCATAGCGGGGGGAGGCTACAATGAGCAGTTCTTC.

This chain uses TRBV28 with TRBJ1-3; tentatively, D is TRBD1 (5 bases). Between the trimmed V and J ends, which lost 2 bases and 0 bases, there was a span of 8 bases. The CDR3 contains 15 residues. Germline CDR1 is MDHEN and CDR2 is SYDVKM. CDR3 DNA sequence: TGTGCCAGCAGTTTAGCGGGGGTCTCTGGAAACACCATATATTTT. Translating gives CASSLAGVSGNTIYF.

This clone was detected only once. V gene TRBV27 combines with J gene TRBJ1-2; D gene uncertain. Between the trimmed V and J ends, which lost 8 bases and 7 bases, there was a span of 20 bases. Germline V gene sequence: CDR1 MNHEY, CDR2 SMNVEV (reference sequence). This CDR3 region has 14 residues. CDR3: CASSLIPGNGGYTF. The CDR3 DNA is TGTGCCAGCTCCCTAATTCCGGGGAACGGTGGCTACACCTTC.

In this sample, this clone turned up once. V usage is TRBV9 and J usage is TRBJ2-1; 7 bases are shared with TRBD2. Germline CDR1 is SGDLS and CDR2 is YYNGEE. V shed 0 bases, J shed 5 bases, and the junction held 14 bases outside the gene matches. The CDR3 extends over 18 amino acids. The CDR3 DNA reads TGTGCCAGCAGCGTAGGAGAGGGAGGGTCAAAGGCCCACAATGAGCAGTTCTTC. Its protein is CASSVGEGGSKAHNEQFF.